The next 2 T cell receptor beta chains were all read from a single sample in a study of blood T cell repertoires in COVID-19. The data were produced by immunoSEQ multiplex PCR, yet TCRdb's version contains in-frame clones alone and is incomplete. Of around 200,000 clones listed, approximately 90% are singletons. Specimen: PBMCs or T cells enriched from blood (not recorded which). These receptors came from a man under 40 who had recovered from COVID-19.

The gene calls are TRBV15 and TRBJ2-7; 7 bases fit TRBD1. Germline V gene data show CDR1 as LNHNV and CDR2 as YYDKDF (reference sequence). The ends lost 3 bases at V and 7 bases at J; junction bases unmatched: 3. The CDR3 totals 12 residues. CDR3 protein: CATSRVDREQYF. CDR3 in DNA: TGTGCCACCAGCAGGGTGGACAGGGAGCAGTACTTC.

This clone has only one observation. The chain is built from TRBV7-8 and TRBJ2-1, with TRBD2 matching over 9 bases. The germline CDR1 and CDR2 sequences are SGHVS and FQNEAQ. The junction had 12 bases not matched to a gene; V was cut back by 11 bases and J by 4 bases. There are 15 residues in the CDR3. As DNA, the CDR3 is TGTGCCTCCGCAGCGGGGGGCCTCAAATACAATGAGCAGTTCTTC. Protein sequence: CASAAGGLKYNEQFF.